These T cell receptor beta chains were read from a single sample in a study of T-cell reconstitution after alpha-beta-depleted transplantation in children. TCRdb redid the calling of the PCR reads with MiXCR, one entry per CDR3 protein. Altogether about 70,000 distinct CDR3 sequences are present, roughly 11% being singletons, with the ten largest covering 13%. Sample: PBMCs, taken before TCRalphabeta/CD19-depleted stem cell transplant. Every receptor here comes from a boy between 10 and 17 years old with acute myeloid leukemia, due to receive a stem cell transplant. Each CDR3 is given with its conserved first and last residue. Each record gives: V gene, CDR3 length, J gene, clone size, D gene, CDR3 DNA, CDR3 protein. A D gene is named only where the DNA matches it firmly. The size field reads once, few or many counts, or a class when the clone is expanded.

V gene: TRBV4-2; CDR3 length: 13; J gene: TRBJ1-6; clone size: many; D gene: TRBD1; CDR3 DNA: TGTGCCAGCAGAGGGACAGGGGAAGCGGCCCTCCACTTT; CDR3 protein: CASRGTGEAALHF
V gene: TRBV7-2; CDR3 length: 15; J gene: TRBJ2-1; clone size: many; D gene: TRBD2; CDR3 DNA: TGTGCCAGCAGCGTAACTAGCGGGAATGAAATTGAGCAGTTCTTC; CDR3 protein: CASSVTSGNEIEQFF
V gene: TRBV7-8; CDR3 length: 16; J gene: TRBJ1-2; clone size: many; D gene: TRBD1; CDR3 DNA: TGTGCCAGCAGCCCCCACACAGGGGGCTTTAGCTATGGCTACACCTTC; CDR3 protein: CASSPHTGGFSYGYTF
V gene: TRBV3-1; CDR3 length: 15; J gene: TRBJ2-7; clone size: many; D gene: -; CDR3 DNA: TGTGCCAGCAGCCAGGACGGACACGAGGGCTCCGAGCAGTACTTC; CDR3 protein: CASSQDGHEGSEQYF
V gene: TRBV20-1; CDR3 length: 11; J gene: TRBJ2-5; clone size: many; D gene: -; CDR3 DNA: TGCAGTGCTAGAGAGTTAGAGACCCAGTACTTC; CDR3 protein: CSARELETQYF
V gene: TRBV20-1; CDR3 length: 14; J gene: TRBJ2-7; clone size: many; D gene: -; CDR3 DNA: TGCAGTGCTAGAGAGGGATCCGGGGGCTACGAGCAGTACTTC; CDR3 protein: CSAREGSGGYEQYF
V gene: TRBV12-3/TRBV12-4; CDR3 length: 15; J gene: TRBJ2-5; clone size: many; D gene: TRBD1; CDR3 DNA: TGTGCCAGCAGTTCAGGGACAGGGGGGAGAGAGACCCAGTACTTC; CDR3 protein: CASSSGTGGRETQYF
V gene: TRBV20-1; CDR3 length: 16; J gene: TRBJ2-2; clone size: many; D gene: TRBD2; CDR3 DNA: TGCAGTGCTAGGTTCGGTACTAGCGGCCCTGGGGGGGAGCTGTTTTTT; CDR3 protein: CSARFGTSGPGGELFF
V gene: TRBV20-1; CDR3 length: 14; J gene: TRBJ2-2; clone size: many; D gene: -; CDR3 DNA: TGCAGTGCCCCATTTCGGGGGACAGCCGGGGAGCTGTTTTTT; CDR3 protein: CSAPFRGTAGELFF
V gene: TRBV20-1; CDR3 length: 14; J gene: TRBJ2-5; clone size: many; D gene: -; CDR3 DNA: TGCAGTGCTATCTTGGGTCGGACACAAGAGACCCAGTACTTC; CDR3 protein: CSAILGRTQETQYF
V gene: TRBV7-8; CDR3 length: 15; J gene: TRBJ2-1; clone size: many; D gene: TRBD2; CDR3 DNA: TGTGCCAGCAGCCGGGCGGGGGGGATCTACAATGAGCAGTTCTTC; CDR3 protein: CASSRAGGIYNEQFF
V gene: TRBV7-8; CDR3 length: 15; J gene: TRBJ2-7; clone size: many; D gene: -; CDR3 DNA: TGTGCCAGCAGCTTAGCAGGACCCTTCTCCTACGAGCAGTACTTC; CDR3 protein: CASSLAGPFSYEQYF
V gene: TRBV4-1; CDR3 length: 18; J gene: TRBJ2-5; clone size: many; D gene: TRBD1; CDR3 DNA: TGCGCCAGCAGCCAAGCTCCACCCTTTTTGACAGGGGGAAAGACCCAGTACTTC; CDR3 protein: CASSQAPPFLTGGKTQYF
V gene: TRBV12-3/TRBV12-4; CDR3 length: 13; J gene: TRBJ1-1; clone size: many; D gene: -; CDR3 DNA: TGTGCCAGCAGTTTGGCAGGGGACACTGAAGCTTTCTTT; CDR3 protein: CASSLAGDTEAFF
V gene: TRBV7-2; CDR3 length: 16; J gene: TRBJ2-5; clone size: many; D gene: TRBD1; CDR3 DNA: TGTGCCAGCAGCTTGGAGACAGGGGGCGGGGGGGAGACCCAGTACTTC; CDR3 protein: CASSLETGGGGETQYF
V gene: TRBV5-1; CDR3 length: 14; J gene: TRBJ1-1; clone size: many; D gene: -; CDR3 DNA: TGCGCCAGCAGCGGATTCAGGGGGAACACTGAAGCTTTCTTT; CDR3 protein: CASSGFRGNTEAFF
V gene: TRBV7-2; CDR3 length: 16; J gene: TRBJ1-1; clone size: many; D gene: -; CDR3 DNA: TGTGCCAGCAGCCCTCAAGGGGGGCGGATGAACACTGAAGCTTTCTTT; CDR3 protein: CASSPQGGRMNTEAFF
V gene: TRBV7-8; CDR3 length: 13; J gene: TRBJ1-1; clone size: many; D gene: -; CDR3 DNA: TGTGCCAGCAGCCTCATGGTGGGCACTGAAGCTTTCTTT; CDR3 protein: CASSLMVGTEAFF
V gene: TRBV20-1; CDR3 length: 10; J gene: TRBJ2-5; clone size: many; D gene: -; CDR3 DNA: TGCAGTGCTAGTTTCCAGACCCAGTACTTC; CDR3 protein: CSASFQTQYF